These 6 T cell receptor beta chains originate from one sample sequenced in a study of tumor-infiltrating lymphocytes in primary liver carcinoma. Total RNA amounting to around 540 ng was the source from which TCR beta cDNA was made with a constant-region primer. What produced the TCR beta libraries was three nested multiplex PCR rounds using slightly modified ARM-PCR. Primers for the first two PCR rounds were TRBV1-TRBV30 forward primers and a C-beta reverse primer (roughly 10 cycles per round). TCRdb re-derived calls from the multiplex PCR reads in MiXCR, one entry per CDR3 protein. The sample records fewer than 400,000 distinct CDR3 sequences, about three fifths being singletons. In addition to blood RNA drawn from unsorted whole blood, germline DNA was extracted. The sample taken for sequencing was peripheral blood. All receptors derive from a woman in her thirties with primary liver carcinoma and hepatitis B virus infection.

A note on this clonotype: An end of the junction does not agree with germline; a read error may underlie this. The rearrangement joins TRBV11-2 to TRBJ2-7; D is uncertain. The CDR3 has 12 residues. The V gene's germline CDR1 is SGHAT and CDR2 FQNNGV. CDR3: CASNLTDYEQYF. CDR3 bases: TGTGCCAGCAACTTAACGGATTACGAGCAATACTTC.

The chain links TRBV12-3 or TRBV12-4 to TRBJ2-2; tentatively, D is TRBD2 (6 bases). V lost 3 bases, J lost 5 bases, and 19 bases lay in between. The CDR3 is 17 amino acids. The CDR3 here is CASSFSLGRTNTGELFF. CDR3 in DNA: TGTGCCAGCAGTTTTTCGTTGGGCAGGACTAATACCGGGGAGCTGTTTTTT.

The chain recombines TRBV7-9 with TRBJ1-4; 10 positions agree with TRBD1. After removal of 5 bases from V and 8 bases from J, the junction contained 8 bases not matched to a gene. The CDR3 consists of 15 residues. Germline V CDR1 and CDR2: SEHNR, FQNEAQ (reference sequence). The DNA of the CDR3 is TGTGCCAGCAGCACAGGGACAGGGGTGAACGAAAAACTGTTTTTT. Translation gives CASSTGTGVNEKLFF.

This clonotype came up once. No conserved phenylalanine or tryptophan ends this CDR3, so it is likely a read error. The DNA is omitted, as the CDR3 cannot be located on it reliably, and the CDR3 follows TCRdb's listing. The CDR3 region is CASSLTRDVGYGYIL. The chain couples TRBV14 to TRBJ1-2; the table gives TRBD1 as D, unverified against the DNA. Germline V CDR1 and CDR2: SGHDN, FVKESK. The CDR3 length is 15 residues, termini included.

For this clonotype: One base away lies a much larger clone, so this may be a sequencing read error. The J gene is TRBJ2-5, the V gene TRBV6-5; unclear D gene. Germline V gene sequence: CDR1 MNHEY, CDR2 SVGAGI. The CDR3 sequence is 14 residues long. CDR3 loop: CASSYSGGHRAQHF. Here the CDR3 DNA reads TGTGCCAGCAGTTACTCAGGCGGCCATCGGGCCCAGCACTTC.

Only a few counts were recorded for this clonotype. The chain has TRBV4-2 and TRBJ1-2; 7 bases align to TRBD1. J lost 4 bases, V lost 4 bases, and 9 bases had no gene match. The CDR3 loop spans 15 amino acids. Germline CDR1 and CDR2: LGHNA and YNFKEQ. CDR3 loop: CASSPPGTDTYGYTF. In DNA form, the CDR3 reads TGTGCCAGCAGCCCCCCGGGGACAGACACCTATGGCTACACCTTC.